This T cell receptor (beta chain) was obtained from a study of PD-1 blockade in classical Hodgkin lymphoma. Profiling relied on immunoSEQ multiplex PCR, and the TCRdb table lists in-frame clones only, not all of them. The table records roughly 100,000 clones, 89% of them present only once. Time point of the sample: cycle 4 day 1 (C4D1), after more than 5 weeks of nivolumab. All trial patients relapsed after autologous stem cell transplantation. CDR1 MNHEY and CDR2 SVGAGI come from the germline V gene. The CDR3 runs to 16 residues. With V trimmed by 4 bases and J by 3 bases, 4 bases remained unmatched.

This sample comprised peripheral blood mononuclear cells (PBMCs), obtained before the fourth cycle of nivolumab. The TCR was taken from a human donor with classical Hodgkin lymphoma. The J gene is TRBJ2-3, the V gene TRBV6-5; TRBD2 agrees at 13 bases. The CDR3 coding sequence is TGTGCCAGCAGTTCACTAGCGGGAGGGCCTACAGATACGCAGTATTTT. It specifies CASSSLAGGPTDTQYF.